The source of this T cell receptor (beta chain) is a study of shared clonotypes between healthy human individuals. The CDR3 loop spans 14 amino acids. V dropped 4 bases and J dropped 9 bases, with 17 bases sitting between them. Germline V gives CDR1 SGHNT, CDR2 YYREEE (reference sequence). TCRdb keeps only in-frame clones here, not all; method: immunoSEQ multiplex PCR. This table holds a few million clones, 80% to 95% found once. This receptor was obtained from a man aged 18 to 30 in good health. Some clones in this sample may be carry-over from other donors' samples. This chain uses TRBV5-4 with TRBJ2-1; perhaps TRBD1 as D (6 bases). The sample taken for sequencing was naive CD4+ T cells from PBMCs. The subset is: CD45RA+ positively selected. In DNA form, the CDR3 reads TGTGCCAGCAGCACCACTACCGGGACAAGTGAGCAGTTCTTC. Translated: CASSTTTGTSEQFF.